Each of the 25 T cell receptor beta chains below was sequenced from the same sample in a study of vaccination effects on CD4 cells after COVID-19. Antigen-specific CD4+ T cells were first expanded with viral peptide pools by the ViraFEST assay and only then sequenced. Investigators separated out CD4+ T cells once around eleven days of culture had passed. Nobody among the vaccine recipients had prior SARS-CoV-2 infection (nucleocapsid antibodies were negative). Profiling relied on immunoSEQ multiplex PCR, and the TCRdb table lists in-frame clones only, not all of them. The profile shows around 19,000 clones, approximately 79% of them singletons. These receptors have no known antigen. The sequences come from CD4+ T cells from PBMCs cultured with HCoV-NL63 spike peptides, collected before COVID-19 vaccination. These receptor sequences come from a human donor who received a COVID-19 vaccine.

V is TRBV13 and J is TRBJ2-5; 9 bases fit TRBD1. CDR1 and CDR2 from the germline V gene are PRHDT and FYEKMQ (reference sequence). The CDR3 contains 14 residues. The trim removed 7 bases at V and 5 bases at J, leaving 8 bases unmatched. The CDR3 sequence: CASTVNRGRETQYF. The DNA for the CDR3 is TGTGCCAGCACCGTAAACAGGGGGCGTGAGACCCAGTACTTC.

This clone was picked up a small number of times. This chain connects TRBV3-1 (or the pseudogene TRBV3-2) to TRBJ2-7; TRBD1 aligns across 10 bases. The V segment lost 4 bases and the J segment 5 bases; nucleotides outside the gene matches: 5. Per germline, CDR1 LGHDT and CDR2 YNNKEL (reference sequence). The CDR3 totals 14 residues. CDR3 protein: CASSPGQGVDEQYF. CDR3 sequence (DNA): TGTGCCAGCAGCCCCGGACAGGGGGTCGACGAGCAGTACTTC.

The rearrangement joins TRBV27 to TRBJ2-1; TRBD2 matches at 14 bases. J gave up 1 base and V 8 bases, and 10 bases lay outside the gene matches. Germline V gives CDR1 MNHEY, CDR2 SMNVEV (reference sequence). CDR3 size: 18 residues. The CDR3 region has the DNA TGTGCCAGCTGGGGGGGACTAGCGGGAGCGAGGTCCTACAATGAGCAGTTCTTC. Translated: CASWGGLAGARSYNEQFF.

The V gene is TRBV5-5, the J gene TRBJ1-2; 11 bases are shared with TRBD1. Germline loops: CDR1 SGHKS, CDR2 YYEKEE (reference sequence). The J segment lost 8 bases and the V segment lost 4 bases, leaving 16 bases of the junction unmatched. This CDR3 is 17 amino acids long. The CDR3 region has the DNA TGTGCCAGCAGCCCGAATACTCCGGGACAGGGGGACAGGGGCTACACCTTC. As protein: CASSPNTPGQGDRGYTF.

The chain uses TRBV25-1 and TRBJ2-5, with 9 nucleotides matching TRBD2. Germline CDR1 is MGHDK and CDR2 is SYGVNS. The J segment lost 2 bases and the V segment lost 5 bases, leaving 9 bases of the junction unmatched. This CDR3 contains 16 residues. CDR3 DNA: TGTGCCAGCAGTCCGAAGCTAGCGGGGCTTCAAGAGACCCAGTACTTC. It specifies CASSPKLAGLQETQYF.

This clone occurred once. The chain links TRBV7-9 to TRBJ1-6, with unresolved D. In germline, CDR1 is SEHNR, CDR2 FQNEAQ (reference sequence). This CDR3 is built from 12 residues. Trimming removed 5 bases from V and 9 bases from J, with 8 bases in between. CDR3 DNA sequence: TGTGCCAGCAGCGGGTCCGTTTCACCCCTCCACTTT. It yields the protein CASSGSVSPLHF.

In its sample, this clone was seen a few times. This rearrangement joins TRBV6-5 to TRBJ1-1; D is uncertain. CDR3 length equals 13 residues. V lost 4 bases to trimming and J lost 2 bases, with 8 bases between them. From germline, CDR1 is MNHEY and CDR2 SVGAGI. CDR3 coding DNA: TGTGCCAGCAGTTCCACAGTTAACACTGAAGCTTTCTTT. Residues: CASSSTVNTEAFF.

This chain links TRBV4-1 with TRBJ2-1; 12 bases agree with TRBD2. The ends lost 7 bases at V and 5 bases at J; junction bases unmatched: 6. CDR1 MGHRA and CDR2 YSYEKL come from the germline V gene. CDR3 length: 15 amino acids. CDR3 DNA: TGCGCCAGCACCGGACTAGCGGGGAAAAACAATGAGCAGTTCTTC. Translation: CASTGLAGKNNEQFF.

The gene calls are TRBV6-5 and TRBJ1-6; tentatively, D is TRBD1 (5 bases). Germline CDR1 reads MNHEY; CDR2 reads SVGAGI. With 0 bases removed from V and 8 bases from J, the gap between germline ends came to 14 bases. CDR3 size: 16 residues. Written as DNA, the CDR3 is TGTGCCAGCAGTTACTCGTTACAGGCGGGCGATTCACCCCTCCACTTT. Translation gives CASSYSLQAGDSPLHF.

This chain uses TRBV29-1 with TRBJ1-3; no clear D gene. In germline, CDR1 is SQVTM, CDR2 ANQGSEA. The CDR3 contains 16 residues. Trimming stripped 4 bases from V and 1 base from J, with 17 bases between. Here the CDR3 reads CSVVGGLGRSGNTIYF. CDR3 sequence (DNA): TGCAGCGTTGTCGGCGGGTTAGGGCGATCTGGAAACACCATATATTTT.

This chain connects TRBV24-1 to TRBJ2-7, with 9 nucleotides matching TRBD2. V lost 6 bases to trimming and J lost 3 bases; unmatched junction nucleotides: 8. Germline loops: CDR1 KGHDR, CDR2 SFDVKD. The CDR3 contains 15 residues. This CDR3 reads CATSTAGGPDYEQYF. The CDR3 DNA is TGTGCCACCAGTACCGCGGGGGGGCCGGACTACGAGCAGTACTTC.

The rearrangement links TRBV10-2 to TRBJ2-7, with 10 nucleotides matching TRBD1. After removal of 6 bases from V and 3 bases from J, the junction contained 5 bases not matched to a gene. Germline V gene data show CDR1 as WSHSY and CDR2 as SAAADI. This CDR3 has 14 residues. The CDR3 region has the DNA TGCGCCAGCAGCCCGGGACAGGGGAGCTACGAGCAGTACTTC. Its translation is CASSPGQGSYEQYF.

This rearrangement joins TRBV3-1 (or the pseudogene TRBV3-2) to TRBJ1-3; D is unresolved. Germline-derived CDR1 and CDR2 are LGHDT and YNNKEL (reference sequence). Trimming removed 6 bases from V and 0 bases from J, with 18 bases in between. The CDR3 is 17 amino acids. This CDR3 is CASSPLGSIGSGNTIYF. The CDR3, as DNA: TGTGCCAGCAGTCCGCTAGGGTCAATTGGCTCTGGAAACACCATATATTTT.

The chain employs TRBV4-2 and TRBJ2-1; tentative D call: TRBD1 (5 bases). The V gene's germline CDR1 is LGHNA and CDR2 YNFKEQ. The CDR3 sequence is 15 residues long. Trimming removed 6 bases at V and 2 bases at J, with 14 bases between. The CDR3 nucleotides read TGTGCCAGCAGGGCCTTGGGGCCCCCCTACAATGAGCAGTTCTTC. As protein: CASRALGPPYNEQFF.

V is TRBV11-3 and J is TRBJ2-1; D remains ambiguous. The CDR3 is 15 amino acids. Germline CDR1 and CDR2: SGHNT and YENEEA. Trimming shortened V by 1 base and J by 2 bases, and 9 bases separated the two germline ends. Here the CDR3 DNA reads TGTGCCAGCAGCTTAGTTAGTGGGACCTACAATGAGCAGTTCTTC. It specifies CASSLVSGTYNEQFF.

This rearrangement joins TRBV24-1 to TRBJ2-1, with D possibly TRBD1 on 6 matching bases. CDR1 is KGHDR and CDR2 is SFDVKD in the germline V gene. This CDR3 has 19 residues. V lost 4 bases to trimming and J lost 0 bases, with 21 bases between them. The CDR3 nucleotides read TGTGCCACCAGTGAGGCAGCCGGGACAAAGACGGGCTCCTACAATGAGCAGTTCTTC. Translated: CATSEAAGTKTGSYNEQFF.

This clone was seen once. The chain couples TRBV5-1 to TRBJ2-2; TRBD1 agrees at 8 bases. The CDR3 consists of 17 residues. Losses at the gene ends were 2 bases for V and 6 bases for J; bases not matched to a gene: 12. Germline V gene data show CDR1 as SGHRS and CDR2 as YFSETQ. CDR3: CASSFTGRDRGSGELFF. CDR3 nucleotides: TGCGCCAGCAGCTTTACGGGGCGTGACAGGGGATCCGGGGAGCTGTTTTTT.

The J gene is TRBJ2-3, the V gene TRBV5-1; 11 nucleotides align to TRBD1. The CDR3 runs to 16 residues. Per the germline V gene, CDR1 is SGHRS and CDR2 is YFSETQ. V gave up 4 bases and J gave up 2 bases; unmatched junction bases: 6. For the CDR3, the DNA is TGCGCCAGCAGCAGGGGACAGGGGGATTTCACAGATACGCAGTATTTT. Protein product: CASSRGQGDFTDTQYF.

This chain uses TRBV7-2 with TRBJ2-1; 7 nucleotides match TRBD2. CDR1 and CDR2 (germline): SGHTA, FQGNSA. V was clipped by 0 bases and J by 10 bases; unmatched bases: 0. The length of the CDR3 is 12 residues. Here the CDR3 DNA reads TGTGCCAGCAGCTTAGCCGGGGGGGAGCAGTTCTTC. Its protein is CASSLAGGEQFF.

This rearrangement joins TRBV6-5 to TRBJ1-2; the D gene is possibly TRBD1 (5 bases). Trimming pared 7 bases from V and 4 bases from J, leaving 16 bases between. The CDR3 loop spans 14 amino acids. Germline V gene sequence: CDR1 MNHEY, CDR2 SVGAGI. CDR3 in DNA: TGTGCCAGCATGAATGGGGGGTCCGGCTATGGCTACACCTTC. Its translation: CASMNGGSGYGYTF.

This chain joins TRBV6-2 or TRBV6-3 and TRBJ2-2; the match to TRBD2 covers 7 bases. CDR1 is MNHEY, CDR2 SVGEGT, per germline. The CDR3 totals 17 residues. V was pared by 3 bases and J by 3 bases, with 10 bases of the junction left unmatched. Here the CDR3 reads CASSYIRTRLYTGELFF. In nucleotides, the CDR3 is TGTGCCAGCAGTTATATTCGGACTAGACTATACACCGGGGAGCTGTTTTTT.

This chain uses TRBV25-1 with TRBJ1-6; no firm D call. CDR3 length equals 15 residues. V dropped 2 bases and J dropped 8 bases, with 13 bases sitting between them. CDR1 and CDR2 from the germline V gene are MGHDK and SYGVNS. This chain's CDR3 is CASSEVMHGDSPLHF. As DNA, the CDR3 is TGTGCCAGCAGTGAAGTCATGCACGGGGATTCACCCCTCCACTTT.

This clone appeared a few times. This rearrangement joins TRBV11-2 to TRBJ1-2; TRBD1 aligns across 8 bases. V lost 3 bases to trimming and J lost 6 bases; unmatched junction nucleotides: 6. The CDR3 spans 14 residues. CDR1 and CDR2 from the germline V gene are SGHAT and FQNNGV. The CDR3 coding sequence is TGTGCCAGCAGCTTCGGAACAGGGGGGGATGGCTACACCTTC. It codes for CASSFGTGGDGYTF.

The CDR3 spells CAITVDRQYGYTF. The CDR3, as DNA: TGTGCCATCACTGTGGACAGACAGTATGGCTACACCTTC. The V and J genes are TRBV10-3 and TRBJ1-2; tentative D call: TRBD1 (6 bases). The germline gives CDR1 ENHRY, CDR2 SYGVKD. Trimming took off 7 bases at V and 5 bases at J, with 14 bases between the two ends. The CDR3 has 13 residues.

The chain employs TRBV29-1 and TRBJ1-1, with TRBD1 identical over 8 bases. The junction had 1 base not matched to a gene; V was cut back by 6 bases and J by 1 base. The CDR3 consists of 12 residues. Germline-derived CDR1 and CDR2 are SQVTM and ANQGSEA. CDR3 loop: CSVGTGNTEAFF. The CDR3, as DNA: TGCAGCGTCGGGACAGGGAACACTGAAGCTTTCTTT.